This T cell receptor beta chain was captured by sequencing in a study of control samples from healthy donors and cancer patients. The V end was cut by 3 bases, the J end by 2 bases, with 13 bases between. The CDR3 extends over 15 amino acids. Germline V gene sequence: CDR1 SEHNR, CDR2 FQNEAQ (reference sequence). Measured with immunoSEQ multiplex PCR; TCRdb has only the in-frame clones, and not every one. This table holds roughly 100,000 clones, roughly 85% found once. The material sequenced was blood. This TCR was recovered from a woman aged 45-59 years in good health. V and J are TRBV7-9 and TRBJ2-5; no clear D. Here the CDR3 reads CASSFGDAAQETQYF. The CDR3 coding sequence is TGTGCCAGCAGCTTTGGTGACGCGGCTCAAGAGACCCAGTACTTC.